The 6 T cell receptor beta chains listed next were all sequenced from one sample in a study of T cells in Graves' hyperthyroidism and ophthalmopathy. RNA transcripts were the template for amplifying TCR beta CDR3 regions. First-round RT-PCR targeting the TCR CDR3 was performed with the HTBI primer set. A single record per CDR3 protein comes from TCRdb applying MiXCR to the multiplex PCR reads. The repertoire has about 59,000 distinct CDR3 sequences, roughly 58% of them found once; the top ten carry roughly 3.3%. The sequencing sample was made of blood. Receptor source: a woman between 55 and 75 years old with Graves' ophthalmopathy.

This clonotype was observed at least ten times. V is TRBV6-2 or TRBV6-3 and J is TRBJ2-3; D remains unclear. This CDR3 region has 15 residues. V was trimmed by 5 bases and J by 2 bases, leaving 14 bases between them. Germline V gene data show CDR1 as MNHEY and CDR2 as SVGEGT. The CDR3 region is CASSLPGHLTDTQYF. In DNA, the CDR3 is TGTGCCAGCAGTCTCCCCGGGCACCTCACAGATACGCAGTATTTT.

Comment on this clonotype: The CDR3 does not close with the conserved phenylalanine or tryptophan, likely indicating a read error. This sequence joins TRBV18 and TRBJ1-2; D is undetermined. CDR3 size: 13 residues. Germline loops: CDR1 KGHSH, CDR2 LQKENI. Trimming shortened V by 0 bases and J by 8 bases, and 10 bases separated the two germline ends. In DNA form, the CDR3 reads TGTGCCAGCTCACCACCGGAACCTTCGGGCTACACCCTC. Residues: CASSPPEPSGYTL.

As concerns this clonotype: The DNA is omitted, as the CDR3 cannot be located on it reliably, and the CDR3 follows TCRdb's listing. The chain combines TRBV7-2 with TRBJ2-3; TRBD2, the D gene given by the table, was not confirmed from the DNA. The germline V gene encodes CDR1 SGHTA and CDR2 FQGNSA. Counting both end residues, the CDR3 totals 21 amino acids. The CDR3 sequence is CASSFYICSASSSAYTDTQYF.

This clonotype was observed at least ten times. The chain recombines TRBV10-3 with TRBJ2-2; possibly TRBD2 for D (6 bases). In germline, CDR1 is ENHRY, CDR2 SYGVKD. Trimming left V 3 bases short and J 6 bases short, with 8 bases between. CDR3 length equals 13 residues. CDR3 bases: TGTGCCATCAGTGAAAGCGGGTCCGGGGAGCTGTTTTTT. Translating it yields CAISESGSGELFF.

With respect to this clonotype: Mismatch with germline at one junction end may stem from a read error. V usage is TRBV12-5 and J usage is TRBJ1-2; 7 positions match TRBD1. This CDR3 comprises 16 residues. CDR1 and CDR2 (germline): LGHNT, FRNRAP. The DNA of the CDR3 is TGTACTAGTGGTTTAGCCCCGACAGGGAACGGCTATGGCTACACCTTC. This sequence encodes CTSGLAPTGNGYGYTF.

The chain has TRBV10-1 and TRBJ2-5; 13 bases agree with TRBD2. J gave up 3 bases and V 5 bases, and 3 bases lay outside the gene matches. Germline loops: CDR1 WNHNN, CDR2 SYGVQD (reference sequence). This CDR3 region has 15 residues. As DNA, the CDR3 is TGCGCCAGCAGTCAGGGACTAGCGGGGAAAGAGACCCAGTACTTC. It translates to CASSQGLAGKETQYF.